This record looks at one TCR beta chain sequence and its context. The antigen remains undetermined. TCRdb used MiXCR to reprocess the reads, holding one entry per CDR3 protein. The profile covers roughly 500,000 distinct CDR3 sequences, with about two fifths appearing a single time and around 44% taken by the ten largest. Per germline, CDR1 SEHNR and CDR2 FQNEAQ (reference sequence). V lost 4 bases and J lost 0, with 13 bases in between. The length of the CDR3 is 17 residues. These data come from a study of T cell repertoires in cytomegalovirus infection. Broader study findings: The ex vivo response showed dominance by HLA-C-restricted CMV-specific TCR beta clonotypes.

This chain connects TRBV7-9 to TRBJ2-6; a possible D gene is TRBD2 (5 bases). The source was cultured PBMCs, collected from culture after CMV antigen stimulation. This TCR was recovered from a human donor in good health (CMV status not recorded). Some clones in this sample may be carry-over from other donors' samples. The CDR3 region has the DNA TGTGCCAGCAGCTCCCCGGACTCTCTCTCTGGGGCCAACGTCCTGACTTTC. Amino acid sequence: CASSSPDSLSGANVLTF.